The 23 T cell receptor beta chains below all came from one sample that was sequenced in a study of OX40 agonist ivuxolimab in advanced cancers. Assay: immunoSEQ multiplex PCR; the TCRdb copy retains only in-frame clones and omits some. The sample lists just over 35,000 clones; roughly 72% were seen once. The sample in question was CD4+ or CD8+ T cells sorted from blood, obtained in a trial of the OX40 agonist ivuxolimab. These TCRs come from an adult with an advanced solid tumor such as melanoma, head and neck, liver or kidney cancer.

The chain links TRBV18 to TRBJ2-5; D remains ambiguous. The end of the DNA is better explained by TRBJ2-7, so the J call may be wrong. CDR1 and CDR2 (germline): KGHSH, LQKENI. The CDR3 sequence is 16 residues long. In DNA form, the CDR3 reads TGTGCCAGCTCACCACGAGGCGGCAGGAGCTCCTACGAGCAGTACTTC. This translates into CASSPRGGRSSYEQYF.

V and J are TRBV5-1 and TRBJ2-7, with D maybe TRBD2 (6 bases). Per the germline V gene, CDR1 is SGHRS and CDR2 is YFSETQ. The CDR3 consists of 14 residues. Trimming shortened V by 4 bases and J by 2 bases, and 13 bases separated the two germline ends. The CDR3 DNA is TGCGCCAGCAGCCCTTCGGGACTTACCTACGAGCAGTACTTC. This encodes CASSPSGLTYEQYF.

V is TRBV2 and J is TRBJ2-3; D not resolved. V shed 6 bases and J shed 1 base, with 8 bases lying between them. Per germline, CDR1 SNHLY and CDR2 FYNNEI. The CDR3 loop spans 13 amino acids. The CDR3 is CASSVLGTDTQYF. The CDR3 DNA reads TGTGCCAGCAGCGTGCTGGGCACAGATACGCAGTATTTT.

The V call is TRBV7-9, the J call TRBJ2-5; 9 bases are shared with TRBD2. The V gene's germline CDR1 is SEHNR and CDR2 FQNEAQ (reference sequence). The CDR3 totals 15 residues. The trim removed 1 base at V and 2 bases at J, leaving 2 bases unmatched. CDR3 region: CASSLVAGVQETQYF. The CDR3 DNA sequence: TGTGCCAGCAGCTTAGTAGCGGGGGTGCAAGAGACCCAGTACTTC. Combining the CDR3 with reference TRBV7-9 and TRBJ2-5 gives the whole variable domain DTGVSQNPRHKITKRGQNVTFRCDPISEHNRLYWYRQTLGQGPEFLTYFQNEAQLEKSRLLSDRFSAERPKGSFSTLEIQRTEQGDSAMYLCASSLVAGVQETQYFGPGTRLLVL.

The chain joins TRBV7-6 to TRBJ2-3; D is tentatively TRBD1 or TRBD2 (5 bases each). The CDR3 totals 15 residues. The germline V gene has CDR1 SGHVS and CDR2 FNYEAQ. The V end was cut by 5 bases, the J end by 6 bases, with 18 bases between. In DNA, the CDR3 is TGTGCCAGCAGCCAAACCGGGACCAGGCTGGATACGCAGTATTTT. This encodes CASSQTGTRLDTQYF.

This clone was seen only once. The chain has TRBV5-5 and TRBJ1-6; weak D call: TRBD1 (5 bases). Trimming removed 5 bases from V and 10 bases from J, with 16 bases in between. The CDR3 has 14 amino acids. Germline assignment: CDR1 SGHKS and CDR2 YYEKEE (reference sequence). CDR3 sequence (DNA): TGTGCCAGCAGTTTGACAGACCCTAGGTCACCCCTCCACTTT. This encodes CASSLTDPRSPLHF. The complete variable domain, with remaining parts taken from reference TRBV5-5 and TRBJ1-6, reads DAGVTQSPTHLIKTRGQQVTLRCSPISGHKSVSWYQQVLGQGPQFIFQYYEKEERGRGNFPDRFSARQFPNYSSELNVNALLLGDSALYLCASSLTDPRSPLHFGNGTRLTVT.

The CDR3 loop reads CASSPRDQTAGNTIYF. The CDR3 DNA sequence: TGTGCCAGCAGCCCCCGGGACCAAACCGCTGGAAACACCATATATTTT. The V call is TRBV5-6, the J call TRBJ1-3; weak D call: TRBD1 (5 bases). Germline V gene lookup returns CDR1 SGHDT and CDR2 YYEEEE. CDR3 length: 16 residues. Trimming left V 4 bases short and J 2 bases short, with 16 bases between.

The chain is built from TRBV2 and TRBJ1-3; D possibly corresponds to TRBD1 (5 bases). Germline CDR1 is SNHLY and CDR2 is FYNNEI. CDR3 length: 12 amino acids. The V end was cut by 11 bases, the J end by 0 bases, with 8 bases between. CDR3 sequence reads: CAGGISGNTIYF. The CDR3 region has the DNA TGTGCCGGGGGGATCTCTGGAAACACCATATATTTT.

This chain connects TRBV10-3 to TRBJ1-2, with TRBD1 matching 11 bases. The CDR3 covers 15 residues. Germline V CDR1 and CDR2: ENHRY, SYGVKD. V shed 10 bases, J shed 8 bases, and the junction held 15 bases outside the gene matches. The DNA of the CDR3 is TGTGCCAGCAGCCTCAGGACAGGGGGCTCGGGAGGCTACACCTTC. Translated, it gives CASSLRTGGSGGYTF.

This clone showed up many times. CDR3 sequence: CASSAAIFSGNTIYF. The CDR3 nucleotides are TGTGCCAGCAGTGCTGCCATCTTCTCTGGAAACACCATATATTTT. The chain couples TRBV6-1 to TRBJ1-3; D is uncertain. Germline values: CDR1 MNHNS, CDR2 SASEGT. Trimming left V 4 bases short and J 0 bases short, with 10 bases between. This CDR3 comprises 15 residues.

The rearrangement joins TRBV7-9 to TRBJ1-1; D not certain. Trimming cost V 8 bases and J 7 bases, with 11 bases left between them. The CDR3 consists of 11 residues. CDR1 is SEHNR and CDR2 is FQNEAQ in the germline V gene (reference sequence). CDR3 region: CASGYTNEAFF. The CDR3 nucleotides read TGTGCCAGCGGGTACACTAATGAAGCTTTCTTT.

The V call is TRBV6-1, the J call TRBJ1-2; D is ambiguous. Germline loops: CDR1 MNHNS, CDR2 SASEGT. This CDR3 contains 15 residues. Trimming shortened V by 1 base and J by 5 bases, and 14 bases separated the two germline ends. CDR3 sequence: CASSEGPYFPYGYTF. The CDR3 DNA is TGTGCCAGCAGTGAAGGGCCATACTTCCCATATGGCTACACCTTC.

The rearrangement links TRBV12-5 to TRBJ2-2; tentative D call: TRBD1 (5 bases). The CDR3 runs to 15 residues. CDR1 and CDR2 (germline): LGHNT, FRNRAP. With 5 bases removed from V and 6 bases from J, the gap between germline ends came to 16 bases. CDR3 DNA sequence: TGTGCTAGTGGTGCAAACACCAGGGTTCCCGGGGAGCTGTTTTTT. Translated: CASGANTRVPGELFF.

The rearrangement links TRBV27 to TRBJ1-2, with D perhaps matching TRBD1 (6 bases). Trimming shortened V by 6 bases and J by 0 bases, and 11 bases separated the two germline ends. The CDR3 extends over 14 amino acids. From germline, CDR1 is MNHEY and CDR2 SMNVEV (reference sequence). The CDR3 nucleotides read TGTGCCAGCAGCCTCAGGGGAGCTAACTATGGCTACACCTTC. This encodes CASSLRGANYGYTF.

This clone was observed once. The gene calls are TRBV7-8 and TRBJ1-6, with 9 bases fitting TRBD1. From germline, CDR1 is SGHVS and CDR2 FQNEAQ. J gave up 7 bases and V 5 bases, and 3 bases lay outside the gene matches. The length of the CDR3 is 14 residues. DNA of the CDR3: TGTGCCAGCAGCCAAGGGACAGGGAATTCACCCCTCCACTTT. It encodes CASSQGTGNSPLHF. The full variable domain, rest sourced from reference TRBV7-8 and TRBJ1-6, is GAGVSQSPRYKVAKRGQDVALRCDPISGHVSLFWYQQALGQGPEFLTYFQNEAQLDKSGLPSDRFFAERPEGSVSTLKIQRTQQEDSAVYLCASSQGTGNSPLHFGNGTRLTVT.

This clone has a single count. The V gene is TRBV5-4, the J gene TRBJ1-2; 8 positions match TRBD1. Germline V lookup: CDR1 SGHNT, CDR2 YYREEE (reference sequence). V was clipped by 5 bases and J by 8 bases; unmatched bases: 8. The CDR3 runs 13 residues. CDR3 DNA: TGTGCCAGCAGTTCAGACAGGGGTAGGGGCTACACCTTC. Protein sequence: CASSSDRGRGYTF.

CDR3 protein: CASSPMGGVGTEAFF. The DNA for the CDR3 is TGCGCCAGCAGCCCCATGGGAGGGGTAGGTACTGAAGCTTTCTTT. The gene calls are TRBV5-1 and TRBJ1-1; D is perhaps TRBD1 (5 bases). V lost 4 bases and J 5 bases, leaving 18 bases between the germline ends. Germline values: CDR1 SGHRS, CDR2 YFSETQ. The CDR3 has 15 residues.

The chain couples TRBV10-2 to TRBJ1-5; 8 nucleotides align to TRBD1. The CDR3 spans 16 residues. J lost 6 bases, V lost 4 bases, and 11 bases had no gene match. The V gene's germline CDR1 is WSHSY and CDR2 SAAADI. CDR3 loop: CASSGLATGVVQPQHF. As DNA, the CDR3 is TGCGCCAGCAGTGGCCTGGCGACAGGGGTGGTTCAGCCCCAGCATTTT.

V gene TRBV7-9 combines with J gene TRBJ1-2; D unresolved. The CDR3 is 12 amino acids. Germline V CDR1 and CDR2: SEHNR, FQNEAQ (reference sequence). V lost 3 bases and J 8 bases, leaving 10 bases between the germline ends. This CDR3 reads CASSFTGGGYTF. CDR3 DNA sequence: TGTGCCAGCAGCTTTACGGGAGGGGGCTACACCTTC.

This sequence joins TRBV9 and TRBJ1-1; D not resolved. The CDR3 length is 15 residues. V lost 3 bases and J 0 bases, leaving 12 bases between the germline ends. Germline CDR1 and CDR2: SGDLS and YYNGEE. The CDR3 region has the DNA TGTGCCAGCAGCGCCGTACAGACCTTGAACACTGAAGCTTTCTTT. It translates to CASSAVQTLNTEAFF.

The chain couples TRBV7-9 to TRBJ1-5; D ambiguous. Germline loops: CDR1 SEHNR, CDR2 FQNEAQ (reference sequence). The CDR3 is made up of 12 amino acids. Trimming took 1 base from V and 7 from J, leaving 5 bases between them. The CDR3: CASSLDSQPQHF. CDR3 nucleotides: TGTGCCAGCAGCTTAGACAGCCAGCCCCAGCATTTT.

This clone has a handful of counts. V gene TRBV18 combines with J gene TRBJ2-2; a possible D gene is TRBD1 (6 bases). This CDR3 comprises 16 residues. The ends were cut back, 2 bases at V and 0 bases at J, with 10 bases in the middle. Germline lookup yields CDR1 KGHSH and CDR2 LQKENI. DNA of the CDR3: TGTGCCAGCTCACCAGGTGGGACAACGAACACCGGGGAGCTGTTTTTT. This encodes CASSPGGTTNTGELFF.

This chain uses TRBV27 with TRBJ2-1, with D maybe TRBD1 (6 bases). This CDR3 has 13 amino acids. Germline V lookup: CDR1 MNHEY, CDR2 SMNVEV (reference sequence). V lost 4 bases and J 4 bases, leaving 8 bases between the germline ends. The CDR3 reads CASSSTGYNEQFF. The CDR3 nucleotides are TGTGCCAGCAGTTCCACAGGGTACAATGAGCAGTTCTTC.